This T cell receptor beta chain was recovered during a study of cytomegalovirus exposure and HLA in healthy donors. Study-level results: The authors later linked a missense DCLRE1C variant to TCR beta V- and J-gene trimming. Rare sequences made up most TCRs, while some public TCRs were found in many donors. According to an earlier analysis, most TCR beta V segments yielded productive rearrangements about 90% or about 30% of the time. There were several of the most significant clusters that appeared linked to common viral pathogens in a later analysis.

V was pared by 7 bases and J by 5 bases, with 17 bases between. This CDR3 is 14 amino acids long. Germline lookup yields CDR1 LNHDA and CDR2 SQIVND (reference sequence). The study ran its PCR with 60 Vbeta and 13 Jbeta primers. Assay: immunoSEQ multiplex PCR; the TCRdb copy retains only in-frame clones and omits some. The table includes about 130,000 clones, approximately 86% detected once. A word on this clone: Its antigen is unknown.

The V and J genes are TRBV19 and TRBJ1-1; a possible D gene is TRBD1 (6 bases). Material for sequencing was PBMCs. This clonotype originated in a boy between 5 and 17 years old in good health and CMV-seronegative. CDR3 residues: CASTAPGVGTEAFF. For the CDR3, the DNA is TGTGCCAGTACCGCCCCAGGGGTTGGTACTGAAGCTTTCTTT. The whole variable domain, remainder taken from reference TRBV19 and TRBJ1-1, is DGGITQSPKYLFRKEGQNVTLSCEQNLNHDAMYWYRQDPGQGLRLIYYSQIVNDFQKGDIAEGYSVSREKKESFPLTVTSAQKNPTAFYLCASTAPGVGTEAFFGQGTRLTVV.